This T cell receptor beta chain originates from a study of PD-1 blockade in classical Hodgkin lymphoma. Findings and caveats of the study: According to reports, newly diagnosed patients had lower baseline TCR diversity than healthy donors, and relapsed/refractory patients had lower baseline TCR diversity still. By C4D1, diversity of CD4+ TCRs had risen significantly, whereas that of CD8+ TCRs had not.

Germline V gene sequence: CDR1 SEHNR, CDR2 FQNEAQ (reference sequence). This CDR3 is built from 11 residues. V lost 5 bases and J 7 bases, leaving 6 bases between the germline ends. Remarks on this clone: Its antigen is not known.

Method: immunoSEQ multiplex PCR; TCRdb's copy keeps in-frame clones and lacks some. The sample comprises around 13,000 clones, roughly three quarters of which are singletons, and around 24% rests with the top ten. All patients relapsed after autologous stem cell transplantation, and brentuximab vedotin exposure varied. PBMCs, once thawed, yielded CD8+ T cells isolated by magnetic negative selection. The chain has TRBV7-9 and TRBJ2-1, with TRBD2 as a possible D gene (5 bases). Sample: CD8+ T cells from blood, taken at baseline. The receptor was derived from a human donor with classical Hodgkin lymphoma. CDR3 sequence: CASSRDNEQFF. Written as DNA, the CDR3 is TGTGCCAGCAGCCGGGATAATGAGCAGTTCTTC.